Judged by abundance, the clone carrying this T cell receptor beta chain is medium-sized. The data were taken from a study of molecular identifiers for immune sequencing clone quantification. TCRdb independently ran MiXCR on the PCR reads; one entry per CDR3 protein. The sample lists some 9,800 distinct CDR3 sequences, roughly 18% seen once, with around 1.8% in the top ten. Libraries of naive CD8 cells were prepared from approximately 20,000 to 1,000,000 sorted cells using 10%, 30% or 50% RNA. The CDR3 is 13 residues long. Germline loops: CDR1 SGHVS, CDR2 FQNEAQ. Trimming stripped 3 bases from V and 4 bases from J, with 7 bases between.

Sequencing used naive CD8+ T cells from blood, with Jurkat cell RNA spiked in. Subset here: FACS-sorted CD8+CD4-CCR7+CD45RA+ naive T cells. The J gene is TRBJ2-1, the V gene TRBV7-8; D is undetermined. The sequence came from a human donor in good health. Some libraries in this study had Jurkat cell RNA spiked in. CDR3 nucleotide sequence: TGTGCCAGCAGCTTTACGAAATACAATGAGCAGTTCTTC. Translating gives CASSFTKYNEQFF. The full variable domain, in which reference TRBV7-8 and TRBJ2-1 provide the parts outside the CDR3, is GAGVSQSPRYKVAKRGQDVALRCDPISGHVSLFWYQQALGQGPEFLTYFQNEAQLDKSGLPSDRFFAERPEGSVSTLKIQRTQQEDSAVYLCASSFTKYNEQFFGPGTRLTVL.